This TCR beta chain was captured by sequencing in a study of early T cells in non-severe SARS-CoV-2 infection. TCRdb reanalysed the 5' RACE reads using MiXCR and keeps one entry per CDR3 protein. The profile covers approximately 76,000 distinct CDR3 sequences, with about 12% appearing a single time and less than 3% taken by the ten largest. This clonotype was detected a few times. Germline V gene data show CDR1 as SGHTA and CDR2 as FQGNSA. V was trimmed by 5 bases and J by 6 bases, leaving 12 bases between them. The CDR3 runs 13 residues. The receptor was isolated from an adult who was a healthcare worker with PCR-confirmed SARS-CoV-2 infection or an uninfected control (not recorded which). Material for sequencing was whole blood. V gene TRBV7-2 combines with J gene TRBJ2-3; D may be TRBD2 (5 bases). CDR3: CASSRRSPDTQYF. DNA for the CDR3: TGTGCCAGCAGCAGGAGGAGTCCGGATACGCAGTATTTT.